The rows below give T cell receptor beta chains drawn from one sample of a study of blood T cell repertoires in COVID-19. The protocol was immunoSEQ multiplex PCR, while the TCRdb copy is restricted to in-frame clones and leaves out a portion. The sample consists of 200,000 to 250,000 clones, roughly 89% of them appearing once. Sequencing was carried out using PBMCs or T cells enriched from blood (not recorded which). All receptors come from a woman aged 25 to 39 who had recovered from COVID-19. The CDR3 runs from the conserved cysteine through the conserved F or W. Fields, in order: clone size, D gene, CDR3 length, V gene, J gene, CDR3 DNA, CDR3 protein. D genes are given only for firm matches. Not all rows give a size; the values are once, few, many and, for expanded clones, a class.

clone size: .
D gene: TRBD2
CDR3 length: 14
V gene: TRBV6-5
J gene: TRBJ2-7
CDR3 DNA: TGTGCCAGCAGGGGTGGTAGCGGGTACAGCGAGCAGTACTTC
CDR3 protein: CASRGGSGYSEQYF

clone size: .
D gene: TRBD1
CDR3 length: 16
V gene: TRBV27
J gene: TRBJ1-6
CDR3 DNA: TGTGCCAGCAGTTCGCAGGGGGCGCTGGGGAATTCACCCCTCCACTTT
CDR3 protein: CASSSQGALGNSPLHF

clone size: .
D gene: .
CDR3 length: 14
V gene: TRBV19
J gene: TRBJ1-1
CDR3 DNA: TGTGCCAGTAGTATAGACAGTATCAACACTGAAGCTTTCTTT
CDR3 protein: CASSIDSINTEAFF

clone size: .
D gene: TRBD1
CDR3 length: 14
V gene: TRBV29-1
J gene: TRBJ1-2
CDR3 DNA: TGCAGCGTTGGGGGCCTAGGGGGCGATCGTGGCTACACCTTC
CDR3 protein: CSVGGLGGDRGYTF

clone size: once
D gene: TRBD1
CDR3 length: 14
V gene: TRBV2
J gene: TRBJ1-2
CDR3 DNA: TGTGCCAGCACTTCGGACAGGGACAACTATGGCTACACCTTC
CDR3 protein: CASTSDRDNYGYTF

clone size: .
D gene: .
CDR3 length: 14
V gene: TRBV2
J gene: TRBJ2-1
CDR3 DNA: TGTGCCAGCAGCCGAGTGGACAGTTACAATGAGCAGTTCTTC
CDR3 protein: CASSRVDSYNEQFF

clone size: .
D gene: .
CDR3 length: 14
V gene: TRBV19
J gene: TRBJ2-7
CDR3 DNA: TGTGCCAGTAGCCGAATAGGGAGCTCCTACGAGCAGTACTTC
CDR3 protein: CASSRIGSSYEQYF

clone size: .
D gene: .
CDR3 length: 15
V gene: TRBV5-5
J gene: TRBJ1-5
CDR3 DNA: TGTGCCAGCAGCTTGCGATTGGGGAGAAATCAGCCCCAGCATTTT
CDR3 protein: CASSLRLGRNQPQHF

clone size: once
D gene: TRBD1
CDR3 length: 14
V gene: TRBV28
J gene: TRBJ2-1
CDR3 DNA: TGTGCCAGCACCTTGGGGGACAGGGGCAATGAGCAGTTCTTC
CDR3 protein: CASTLGDRGNEQFF

clone size: .
D gene: .
CDR3 length: 15
V gene: TRBV11-2
J gene: TRBJ1-2
CDR3 DNA: TGTGCCAGCACCACCATCCGCGCAGGGAACTATGGCTACACCTTC
CDR3 protein: CASTTIRAGNYGYTF

clone size: .
D gene: .
CDR3 length: 18
V gene: TRBV18
J gene: TRBJ1-6
CDR3 DNA: TGTGCCAGGTATCACCATAAAGTTGCAAGCCCCCTAAATTCACCCCTCCACTTT
CDR3 protein: CARYHHKVASPLNSPLHF

clone size: .
D gene: .
CDR3 length: 14
V gene: TRBV15
J gene: TRBJ1-6
CDR3 DNA: TGTGCCACCAGCAGAGACAGGGATAATTCACCCCTCCACTTT
CDR3 protein: CATSRDRDNSPLHF

clone size: .
D gene: TRBD1
CDR3 length: 14
V gene: TRBV19
J gene: TRBJ1-5
CDR3 DNA: TGTGCCAGTAGACGGACAGGGGTAGGTCAGCCCCAGCATTTT
CDR3 protein: CASRRTGVGQPQHF

clone size: .
D gene: .
CDR3 length: 15
V gene: TRBV9
J gene: TRBJ1-4
CDR3 DNA: TGTGCCAGCAGCCCCAGCGTGCAGGAGGGGGAAAAACTGTTTTTT
CDR3 protein: CASSPSVQEGEKLFF

clone size: few
D gene: .
CDR3 length: 12
V gene: TRBV3-1/TRBV3-2
J gene: TRBJ2-7
CDR3 DNA: TGTGCCAGCAGCCAAGTGAGCTACGAGCAGTACTTC
CDR3 protein: CASSQVSYEQYF

clone size: .
D gene: TRBD1
CDR3 length: 16
V gene: TRBV3-1/TRBV3-2
J gene: TRBJ1-4
CDR3 DNA: TGTGCCAGCAGCCCAGAAACAGGGGGACTTCGGCGGGGGCTGTTTTTT
CDR3 protein: CASSPETGGLRRGLFF

clone size: few
D gene: .
CDR3 length: 15
V gene: TRBV5-1
J gene: TRBJ1-4
CDR3 DNA: TGCGCCAGCAGCTTAAGGTCCCCTCCCGAGGGAAAACTGTTTTTT
CDR3 protein: CASSLRSPPEGKLFF

clone size: .
D gene: .
CDR3 length: 13
V gene: TRBV28
J gene: TRBJ1-1
CDR3 DNA: TGTGCCAGCACCCCGGACAACCGCCCACCCGCTTTCTTT
CDR3 protein: CASTPDNRPPAFF

clone size: .
D gene: .
CDR3 length: 14
V gene: TRBV6-5
J gene: TRBJ2-3
CDR3 DNA: TGTGCCAGCGGGGAAAGGAGGCAGCGAGATACGCAGTATTTT
CDR3 protein: CASGERRQRDTQYF

clone size: .
D gene: .
CDR3 length: 13
V gene: TRBV4-1
J gene: TRBJ1-4
CDR3 DNA: TGCGCCAGCAGCCAGGGCGTAGGTGAAAAACTGTTTTTT
CDR3 protein: CASSQGVGEKLFF

clone size: .
D gene: .
CDR3 length: 17
V gene: TRBV27
J gene: TRBJ1-5
CDR3 DNA: TGTGCCAGCAGTTTAAGAGGTTCGGGGAGGGGCAATCAGCCCCAGCATTTT
CDR3 protein: CASSLRGSGRGNQPQHF

clone size: .
D gene: TRBD1
CDR3 length: 14
V gene: TRBV13
J gene: TRBJ2-7
CDR3 DNA: TGTGCCAGCAGCTTTGGGGACAGGGTCTCCGAGCAGTACTTC
CDR3 protein: CASSFGDRVSEQYF

clone size: .
D gene: .
CDR3 length: 12
V gene: TRBV28
J gene: TRBJ1-1
CDR3 DNA: TGTGCCAGCAGTACCCACAGCACTGAAGCTTTCTTT
CDR3 protein: CASSTHSTEAFF

clone size: .
D gene: .
CDR3 length: 15
V gene: TRBV18
J gene: TRBJ1-2
CDR3 DNA: TGTGCCAGCTCCCCTTATTCAACTCAGGGCGATGGCTACACCTTC
CDR3 protein: CASSPYSTQGDGYTF

clone size: .
D gene: .
CDR3 length: 15
V gene: TRBV27
J gene: TRBJ1-6
CDR3 DNA: TGTGCCAGCAGTTTTAGTCAGGGGCTGGGATCACCCCTCCACTTT
CDR3 protein: CASSFSQGLGSPLHF

clone size: .
D gene: TRBD2
CDR3 length: 14
V gene: TRBV7-8
J gene: TRBJ2-7
CDR3 DNA: TGTGCCAGCAGCTTAGTAGCGGGAGGGTACGAGCAGTACTTC
CDR3 protein: CASSLVAGGYEQYF

clone size: few
D gene: TRBD1
CDR3 length: 15
V gene: TRBV28
J gene: TRBJ2-7
CDR3 DNA: TGTGCCAGCAGTCCCCCCGGGACAGGGGGCTACGAGCAGTACTTC
CDR3 protein: CASSPPGTGGYEQYF

clone size: .
D gene: TRBD2
CDR3 length: 15
V gene: TRBV6-2/TRBV6-3
J gene: TRBJ2-7
CDR3 DNA: TGTGCCAGCAGTCACTCCCGGACTAGTTTCTACGAGCAGTACTTC
CDR3 protein: CASSHSRTSFYEQYF

clone size: .
D gene: TRBD1
CDR3 length: 18
V gene: TRBV27
J gene: TRBJ2-2
CDR3 DNA: TGTGCCAGCAGCCTCCGAAGGCAGGGGGCCGCGAACACCGGGGAGCTGTTTTTT
CDR3 protein: CASSLRRQGAANTGELFF

clone size: .
D gene: TRBD1
CDR3 length: 15
V gene: TRBV24-1
J gene: TRBJ2-3
CDR3 DNA: TGTGCCACCAGTGACCCCGGACAGGGTACAGATACGCAGTATTTT
CDR3 protein: CATSDPGQGTDTQYF

clone size: .
D gene: .
CDR3 length: 14
V gene: TRBV9
J gene: TRBJ1-1
CDR3 DNA: TGTGCCAGCAGCCCCCGGTCCTCTAACACTGAAGCTTTCTTT
CDR3 protein: CASSPRSSNTEAFF

clone size: .
D gene: .
CDR3 length: 16
V gene: TRBV19
J gene: TRBJ1-2
CDR3 DNA: TGTGCCAGTGGCGCACACAGGGACCGGGCGAACTATGGCTACACCTTC
CDR3 protein: CASGAHRDRANYGYTF

clone size: few
D gene: TRBD2
CDR3 length: 14
V gene: TRBV12-5
J gene: TRBJ2-2
CDR3 DNA: TGTGCTAGTGGTTTCGGGACTAGCACCGGGGAGCTGTTTTTT
CDR3 protein: CASGFGTSTGELFF

clone size: .
D gene: .
CDR3 length: 13
V gene: TRBV9
J gene: TRBJ2-1
CDR3 DNA: TGTGCCAGCAGCGGAGGTCCCCACAATGAGCAGTTCTTC
CDR3 protein: CASSGGPHNEQFF

clone size: .
D gene: .
CDR3 length: 13
V gene: TRBV28
J gene: TRBJ1-5
CDR3 DNA: TGTGCCAGCAGTTTAACAGGAGATCAGCCCCAGCATTTT
CDR3 protein: CASSLTGDQPQHF

clone size: .
D gene: TRBD1
CDR3 length: 15
V gene: TRBV28
J gene: TRBJ1-4
CDR3 DNA: TGTGCCAGCAGTTTACAGGGGGGTGATCATGAAAAACTGTTTTTT
CDR3 protein: CASSLQGGDHEKLFF

clone size: .
D gene: .
CDR3 length: 13
V gene: TRBV6-5
J gene: TRBJ2-5
CDR3 DNA: TGTGCCAGCAGTTATGCAGGGCAGGAGACCCAGTACTTC
CDR3 protein: CASSYAGQETQYF

clone size: once
D gene: TRBD2
CDR3 length: 15
V gene: TRBV30
J gene: TRBJ2-2
CDR3 DNA: TGTGCCTGGAGTAGGCTAGCGGCGAACACCGGGGAGCTGTTTTTT
CDR3 protein: CAWSRLAANTGELFF

clone size: .
D gene: .
CDR3 length: 14
V gene: TRBV6-5
J gene: TRBJ2-3
CDR3 DNA: TGTGCCAGCAGTCCCGGGGGAGGCACAGATACGCAGTATTTT
CDR3 protein: CASSPGGGTDTQYF

clone size: few
D gene: TRBD2
CDR3 length: 15
V gene: TRBV20-1
J gene: TRBJ2-1
CDR3 DNA: TGCAGTGCTAGTGCCGGGACTAGCGTCTACAATGAGCAGTTCTTC
CDR3 protein: CSASAGTSVYNEQFF

clone size: .
D gene: .
CDR3 length: 13
V gene: TRBV9
J gene: TRBJ1-2
CDR3 DNA: TGTGCCAGCAGCGTCACGGGGGAGGTTGGCTACACCTTC
CDR3 protein: CASSVTGEVGYTF